The 14 T cell receptor beta chains in this list originate from one sample, sequenced in a study of breast tumors, draining lymph nodes, adjacent tissues. Breast cancer patients provided tissue from their axillary draining lymph nodes. TCRdb passed the multiplex PCR reads through MiXCR, listing each CDR3 protein once. The sample includes some 130,000 distinct CDR3 sequences, around 20% of them seen just once. The sample taken for sequencing was axillary lymph node tissue. Source of these receptors: a female donor with breast cancer. Some clones in this sample may be carry-over from other donors' samples.

The table lists this clonotype with many counts. The rearrangement uses TRBV6-5 and TRBJ2-7; 12 positions agree with TRBD2. Trimming cost V 4 bases and J 7 bases; bases outside gene matches: 5. CDR1 MNHEY and CDR2 SVGAGI come from the germline V gene. This CDR3 is 14 amino acids long. CDR3 bases: TGTGCCAGCAGTTGGACTAGCGGGGCCTGGGAGCAGTACTTC. This sequence encodes CASSWTSGAWEQYF.

To note about this clonotype: With a much larger clone just one base away, this may be a read error. The genes are TRBV6-1 and TRBJ1-2; D unclear. The V gene lost 2 bases and the J gene lost 5 bases, with 15 bases spanning the gap. CDR1 is MNHNS, CDR2 SASEGT, per germline. CDR3 length: 15 amino acids. The CDR3, as DNA: TGTGCCAGCAGTGAATTGATGGGAAGACAATATGGCTACACCTTC. This gives the protein CASSELMGRQYGYTF.

Turning to this clonotype: A much larger clone differs by one base, so this may be a read error. The gene calls are TRBV3-1 and TRBJ2-7, with 7 bases lining up with TRBD1. CDR1 LGHDT and CDR2 YNNKEL come from the germline V gene (reference sequence). CDR3 length equals 14 residues. The CDR3 nucleotides are TGTGCCAGCAGCCCAAGGGGACAGATCTACGAGCGGTACTTC. The encoded protein is CASSPRGQIYERYF.

The sample holds many counts of this clonotype. This chain uses TRBV5-6 with TRBJ1-2; 8 nucleotides agree with TRBD1. CDR3 size: 14 residues. The ends lost 2 bases at V and 5 bases at J; junction bases unmatched: 5. CDR1 SGHDT and CDR2 YYEEEE come from the germline V gene. CDR3 amino acids: CASSLGQGGYGYTF. The CDR3 DNA reads as TGTGCCAGCAGCTTAGGACAGGGCGGATATGGCTACACCTTC.

This clonotype appeared many times. This rearrangement joins TRBV18 to TRBJ2-7, with 11 nucleotides matching TRBD2. The V gene's germline CDR1 is KGHSH and CDR2 LQKENI. This CDR3 has 14 amino acids. After removal of 2 bases from V and 7 bases from J, the junction contained 4 bases not matched to a gene. CDR3 in amino acids: CASSPGTSGREQYF. DNA of the CDR3: TGTGCCAGCTCACCAGGGACTAGCGGAAGGGAGCAGTACTTC.

Concerning this clonotype: A much more abundant neighbour one base away suggests this may be a read error. The conserved phenylalanine or tryptophan normally closing the CDR3 is absent here, so this likely arose from a read error. The chain combines TRBV5-1 with TRBJ2-5; 8 nucleotides match TRBD1. The CDR3 is 14 residues long. Germline V gives CDR1 SGHRS, CDR2 YFSETQ. With 6 bases clipped from V and 4 bases from J, the junction kept 8 bases outside the gene matches. Here the CDR3 DNA reads TGCGCCAGCACTCCTCCCACAGGGGGAGAGACCCAGTACTCC. This gives the protein CASTPPTGGETQYS.

The table lists this clonotype with many counts. V is TRBV5-1 and J is TRBJ2-5, with TRBD1 as a possible D gene (6 bases). The CDR3 runs to 14 residues. Germline V gene lookup returns CDR1 SGHRS and CDR2 YFSETQ. V dropped 4 bases and J dropped 1 base, with 11 bases sitting between them. The CDR3 protein is CASSEQGFQETQYF. CDR3 bases: TGCGCCAGCAGCGAACAGGGATTCCAAGAGACCCAGTACTTC.

This clonotype occurred a few times. Since a much larger clone is just one base distant, this may be a read error. The chain couples TRBV5-6 to TRBJ2-7; maybe TRBD1 (6 bases). CDR1 and CDR2 (germline): SGHDT, YYEEEE. The V and J ends lost 7 bases and 1 base respectively, with 18 bases between them. The CDR3 consists of 15 residues. The CDR3 coding sequence is TGTGCCAGCTGCATCTTATCAGGGGAGTCCTACGAGCAGTACTTC. This gives the protein CASCILSGESYEQYF.

This clonotype was seen repeatedly, ten times or more. The genes are TRBV4-1 and TRBJ2-7; 11 bases line up with TRBD2. This CDR3 has 15 amino acids. V dropped 3 bases and J dropped 6; count of bases not matched to a gene: 7. Per germline, CDR1 MGHRA and CDR2 YSYEKL. The chain's CDR3 is CASSHWMTSGTEQYF. The CDR3 DNA sequence: TGCGCCAGCAGCCACTGGATGACTAGCGGGACCGAGCAGTACTTC.

In this sample, this clonotype turned up a few times. The V call is TRBV19, the J call TRBJ1-4; no reliable D call. The germline V gene has CDR1 LNHDA and CDR2 SQIVND (reference sequence). The CDR3 runs to 17 residues. V lost 7 bases and J lost 0, with 18 bases in between. In DNA, the CDR3 is TGTGCCAGTACCATGAGGGCAGAATATGCAACTAATGAAAAACTGTTTTTT. It is translated as CASTMRAEYATNEKLFF.

The chain couples TRBV24-1 to TRBJ2-1; the D is unclear. This CDR3 is 14 amino acids long. The V end was cut by 12 bases, the J end by 0 bases, with 14 bases between. Germline loops: CDR1 KGHDR, CDR2 SFDVKD. The CDR3 nucleotides are TGTGCCGCCGGTGATTCATACTCCTACAATGAGCAGTTCTTC. Its protein is CAAGDSYSYNEQFF.

This clonotype was detected ten times or more. V is TRBV30 and J is TRBJ1-2, with 7 bases aligning to TRBD1. V lost 4 bases and J lost 2; bases outside the gene matches: 19. Per the germline V gene, CDR1 is GTSNPN and CDR2 is SVGIG (reference sequence). This CDR3 has 18 amino acids. CDR3 nucleotide sequence: TGTGCCTGGACACCAACCCCGGGACAGCGAAGAACAAACTATGGCTACACCTTC. This sequence encodes CAWTPTPGQRRTNYGYTF.

This clonotype was detected ten times or more. The chain links TRBV20-1 to TRBJ1-5; 7 bases are shared with TRBD1. Germline V gene sequence: CDR1 DFQATT, CDR2 SNEGSKA (reference sequence). This CDR3 is built from 15 residues. The V gene end was trimmed by 6 bases and the J gene end by 7 bases; junction bases not matched to a gene: 15. CDR3 nucleotide sequence: TGCAGTGCCGCACCCTACCCCGGGACAGTCCAGCCCCAGCATTTT. The encoded protein is CSAAPYPGTVQPQHF.

Many counts were recorded for this clonotype. V and J are TRBV2 and TRBJ1-5; 9 positions agree with TRBD1. Germline-derived CDR1 and CDR2 are SNHLY and FYNNEI. V trimming: 4 bases; J trimming: 7 bases; junction bases outside the gene matches: 8. CDR3 size: 15 residues. Written as DNA, the CDR3 is TGTGCCAGCAGTGGGGAGGACAGGGGTGGCCAGCCCCAGCATTTT. The encoded protein is CASSGEDRGGQPQHF.